Listed below are T cell receptor beta chains from one sample, sequenced in a study of blood T cell repertoires in COVID-19. Generated by immunoSEQ multiplex PCR, the TCRdb table keeps only in-frame clones and is missing some. The repertoire holds 120,000 to 150,000 clones, with around 85% as singletons. Sequenced material: peripheral blood. These receptors originate from a woman aged 55-70 years with COVID-19, enrolled during active disease. Each CDR3 is given with its conserved first and last residue. The D gene is left open where the match is weak. Some rows mark clone size as missing; the rest say once, few, many or name a class of expanded clone.

TRBJ1-5,14,NA,TRBD1,TRBV5-1,CASSPGTGIQPQHF,TGCGCCAGCAGCCCCGGGACAGGGATTCAGCCCCAGCATTTT
TRBJ1-2,15,once,NA,TRBV12-5,CASGLYADRYYGYTF,TGTGCTAGTGGTTTATACGCGGACAGATACTATGGCTACACCTTC
TRBJ2-5,15,NA,NA,TRBV7-2,CASSSLGTPRETQYF,TGTGCCAGCAGCTCCTTGGGGACACCACGGGAGACCCAGTACTTC
TRBJ1-6,12,NA,NA,TRBV6-5,CAVRGSNSPLHF,TGTGCCGTCAGGGGTAGTAATTCACCCCTCCACTTT
TRBJ2-7,15,once,TRBD2,TRBV2,CASSVSSGATYEQYF,TGTGCCAGCAGTGTGTCTAGCGGGGCGACCTACGAGCAGTACTTC
TRBJ2-1,16,NA,TRBD2,TRBV5-1,CASSFILAGGLNEQFF,TGCGCCAGCAGCTTCATACTAGCGGGGGGGCTAAATGAGCAGTTCTTC
TRBJ1-2,18,NA,TRBD1,TRBV28,CASTPIGQDSLANYGYTF,TGTGCCAGCACCCCGATCGGACAGGACAGCCTGGCTAACTATGGCTACACCTTC
TRBJ1-5,13,NA,NA,TRBV7-2,CASSPGVGQPQHF,TGTGCCAGCAGCCCAGGGGTTGGGCAGCCCCAGCATTTT
TRBJ1-5,17,NA,TRBD1,TRBV4-1,CASSQAAAGGSSQPQHF,TGCGCCAGCAGCCAAGCGGCGGCAGGGGGCTCTAGTCAGCCCCAGCATTTT
TRBJ1-1,12,NA,TRBD1,TRBV7-9,CASSQDRGRAFF,TGTGCCAGCAGCCAGGACAGGGGTCGAGCTTTCTTT
TRBJ1-2,17,NA,NA,TRBV25-1,CASSDPPTPAGHYGYTF,TGTGCCAGCAGTGACCCCCCTACCCCCGCAGGGCACTATGGCTACACCTTC
TRBJ2-3,18,NA,TRBD2,TRBV6-2/TRBV6-3,CASSYSLTSGGVGDTQYF,TGTGCCAGCAGTTACAGCCTGACTAGCGGGGGGGTGGGAGATACGCAGTATTTT
TRBJ2-1,17,NA,NA,TRBV11-3,CASSLVTVPESGNEQFF,TGTGCCAGCAGCTTAGTCACCGTGCCCGAGTCGGGCAATGAGCAGTTCTTC
TRBJ1-2,11,NA,NA,TRBV21-1,CASSKGPGYTF,TGTGCCAGCAGCAAAGGGCCTGGCTACACCTTC
TRBJ1-3,16,once,NA,TRBV3-1/TRBV3-2,CASSLTTGHAGNTIYF,TGTGCCAGCAGCCTCACGACAGGTCACGCCGGAAACACCATATATTTT
TRBJ1-2,14,NA,TRBD1,TRBV7-2,CASSVGQGRFGYTF,TGTGCCAGCAGCGTGGGACAGGGACGCTTTGGCTACACCTTC
TRBJ1-5,14,NA,NA,TRBV5-5,CASSLDRASQPQHF,TGTGCCAGCAGCTTGGACAGGGCGAGTCAGCCCCAGCATTTT
TRBJ2-5,12,NA,NA,TRBV12-3/TRBV12-4,CASRRGQETQYF,TGTGCCAGCAGACGGGGACAAGAGACCCAGTACTTC
TRBJ2-1,14,NA,TRBD2,TRBV5-1,CASRSELAGDEQFF,TGCGCCAGCAGGTCCGAGCTAGCGGGGGATGAGCAGTTCTTC
TRBJ1-5,16,once,TRBD1,TRBV2,CASRQGTTYSNQPQHF,TGTGCCAGCAGACAGGGGACAACCTATAGCAATCAGCCCCAGCATTTT